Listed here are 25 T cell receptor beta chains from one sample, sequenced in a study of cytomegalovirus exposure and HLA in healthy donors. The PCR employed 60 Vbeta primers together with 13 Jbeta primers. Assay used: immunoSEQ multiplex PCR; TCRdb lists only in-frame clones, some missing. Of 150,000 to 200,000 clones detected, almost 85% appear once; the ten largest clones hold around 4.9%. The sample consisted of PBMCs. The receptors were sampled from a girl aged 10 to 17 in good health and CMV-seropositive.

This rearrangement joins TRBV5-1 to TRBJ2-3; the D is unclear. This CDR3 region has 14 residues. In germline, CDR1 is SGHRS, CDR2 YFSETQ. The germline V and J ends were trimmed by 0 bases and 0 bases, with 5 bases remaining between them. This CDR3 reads CASSLGASTDTQYF. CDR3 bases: TGCGCCAGCAGCTTGGGGGCGAGCACAGATACGCAGTATTTT. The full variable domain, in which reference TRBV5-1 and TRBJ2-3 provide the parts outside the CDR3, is KAGVTQTPRYLIKTRGQQVTLSCSPISGHRSVSWYQQTPGQGLQFLFEYFSETQRNKGNFPGRFSGRQFSNSRSEMNVSTLELGDSALYLCASSLGASTDTQYFGPGTRLTVL.

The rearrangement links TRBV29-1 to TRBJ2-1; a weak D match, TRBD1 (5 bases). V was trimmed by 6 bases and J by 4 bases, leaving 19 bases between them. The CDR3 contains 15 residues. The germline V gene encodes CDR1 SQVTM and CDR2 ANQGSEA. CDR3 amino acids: CSVTPRQRDYNEQFF. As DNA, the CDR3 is TGCAGCGTCACTCCGAGACAGAGAGATTACAATGAGCAGTTCTTC.

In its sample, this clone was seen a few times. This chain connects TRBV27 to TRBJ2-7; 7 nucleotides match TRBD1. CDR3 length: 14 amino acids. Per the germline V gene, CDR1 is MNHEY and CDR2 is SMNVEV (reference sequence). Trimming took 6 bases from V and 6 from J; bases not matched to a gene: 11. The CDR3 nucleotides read TGTGCCAGCAGCGTTGGAGGCAGGGGGACCGAGCAGTACTTC. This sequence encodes CASSVGGRGTEQYF.

The chain's CDR3 is CASRQGLLDGYTF. The CDR3 bases are TGTGCCAGTAGGCAGGGCCTCCTCGATGGCTACACCTTC. The genes are TRBV19 and TRBJ1-2; perhaps TRBD1 as D (5 bases). This CDR3 contains 13 residues. Germline CDR1 and CDR2: LNHDA and SQIVND (reference sequence). With 6 bases removed from V and 6 bases from J, the gap between germline ends came to 14 bases.

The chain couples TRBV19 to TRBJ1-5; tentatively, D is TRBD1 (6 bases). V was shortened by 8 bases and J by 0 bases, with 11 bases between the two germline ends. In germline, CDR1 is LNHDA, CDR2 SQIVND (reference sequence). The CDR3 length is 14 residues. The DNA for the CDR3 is TGTGCCAGTTGCGGACAGATTAGCAATCAGCCCCAGCATTTT. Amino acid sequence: CASCGQISNQPQHF.

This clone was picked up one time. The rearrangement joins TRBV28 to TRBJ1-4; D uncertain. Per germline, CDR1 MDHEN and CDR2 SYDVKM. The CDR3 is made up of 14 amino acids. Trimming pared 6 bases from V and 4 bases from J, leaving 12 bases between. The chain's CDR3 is CASRRWHINEKLFF. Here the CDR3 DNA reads TGTGCCAGCAGGAGGTGGCACATTAATGAAAAACTGTTTTTT.

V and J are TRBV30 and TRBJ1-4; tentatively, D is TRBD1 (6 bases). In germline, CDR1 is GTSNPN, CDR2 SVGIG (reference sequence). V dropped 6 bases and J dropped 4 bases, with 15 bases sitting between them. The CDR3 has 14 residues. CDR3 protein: CACTPGDYNEKLFF. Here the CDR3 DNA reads TGTGCCTGCACTCCAGGGGACTATAATGAAAAACTGTTTTTT.

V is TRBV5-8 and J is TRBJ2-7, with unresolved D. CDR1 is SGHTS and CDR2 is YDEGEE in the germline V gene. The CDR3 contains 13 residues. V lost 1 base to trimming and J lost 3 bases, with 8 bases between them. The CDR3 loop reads CASSLTNSYEQYF. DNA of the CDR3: TGTGCCAGCAGCTTGACAAACAGCTACGAGCAGTACTTC.

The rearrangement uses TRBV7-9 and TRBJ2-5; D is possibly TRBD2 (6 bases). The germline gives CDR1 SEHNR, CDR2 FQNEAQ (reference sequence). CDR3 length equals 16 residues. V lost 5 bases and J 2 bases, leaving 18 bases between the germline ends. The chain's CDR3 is CASSHTPEGTQETQYF. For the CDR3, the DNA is TGTGCCAGCAGCCACACTCCGGAGGGTACTCAAGAGACCCAGTACTTC. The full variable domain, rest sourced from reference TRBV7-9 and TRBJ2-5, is DTGVSQNPRHKITKRGQNVTFRCDPISEHNRLYWYRQTLGQGPEFLTYFQNEAQLEKSRLLSDRFSAERPKGSFSTLEIQRTEQGDSAMYLCASSHTPEGTQETQYFGPGTRLLVL.

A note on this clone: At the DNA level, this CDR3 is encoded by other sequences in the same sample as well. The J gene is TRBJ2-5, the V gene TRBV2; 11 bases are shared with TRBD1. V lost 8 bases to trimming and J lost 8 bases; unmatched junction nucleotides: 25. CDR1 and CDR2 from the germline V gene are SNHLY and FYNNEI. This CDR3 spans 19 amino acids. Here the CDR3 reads CASCPDRGRMGRRGETQYF. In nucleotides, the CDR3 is TGTGCCAGCTGCCCGGACAGGGGGCGCATGGGCCGACGGGGTGAAACCCAGTACTTC.

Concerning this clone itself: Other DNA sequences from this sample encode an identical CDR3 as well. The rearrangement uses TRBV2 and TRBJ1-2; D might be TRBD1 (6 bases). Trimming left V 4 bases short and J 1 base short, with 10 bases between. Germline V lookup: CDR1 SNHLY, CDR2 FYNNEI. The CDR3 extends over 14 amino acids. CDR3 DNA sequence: TGTGCCAGCAGTGGTACAGGGATTAACTATGGCTACACCTTC. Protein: CASSGTGINYGYTF.

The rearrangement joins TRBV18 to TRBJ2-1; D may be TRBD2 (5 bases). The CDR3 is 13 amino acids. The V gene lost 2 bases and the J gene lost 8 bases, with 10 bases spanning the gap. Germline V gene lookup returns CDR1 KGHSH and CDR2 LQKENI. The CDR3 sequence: CASSPGDSDEQFF. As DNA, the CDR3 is TGTGCCAGCTCACCAGGGGATAGCGATGAGCAGTTCTTC.

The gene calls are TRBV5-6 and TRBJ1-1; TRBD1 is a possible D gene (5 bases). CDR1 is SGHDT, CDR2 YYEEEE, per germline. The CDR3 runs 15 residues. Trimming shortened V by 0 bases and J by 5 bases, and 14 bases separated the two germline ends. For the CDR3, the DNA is TGTGCCAGCAGCTTGGTGCCAGGGCAGGGTACTGAAGCTTTCTTT. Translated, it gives CASSLVPGQGTEAFF.

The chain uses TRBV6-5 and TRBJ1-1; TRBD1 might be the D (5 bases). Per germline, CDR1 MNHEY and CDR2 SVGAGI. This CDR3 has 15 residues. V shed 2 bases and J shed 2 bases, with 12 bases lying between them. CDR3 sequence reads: CASSYRPGLNTEAFF. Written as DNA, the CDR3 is TGTGCCAGCAGTTACAGGCCAGGGCTAAACACTGAAGCTTTCTTT.

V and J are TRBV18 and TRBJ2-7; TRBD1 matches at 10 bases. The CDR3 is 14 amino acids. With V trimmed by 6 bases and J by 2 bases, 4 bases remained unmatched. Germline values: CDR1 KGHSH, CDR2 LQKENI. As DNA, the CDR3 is TGTGCCAGCTCCGGACAGGGGGGGACCTACGAGCAGTACTTC. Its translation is CASSGQGGTYEQYF. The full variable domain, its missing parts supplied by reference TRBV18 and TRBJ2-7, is NAGVMQNPRHLVRRRGQEARLRCSPMKGHSHVYWYRQLPEEGLKFMVYLQKENIIDESGMPKERFSAEFPKEGPSILRIQQVVRGDSAAYFCASSGQGGTYEQYFGPGTRLTVT.

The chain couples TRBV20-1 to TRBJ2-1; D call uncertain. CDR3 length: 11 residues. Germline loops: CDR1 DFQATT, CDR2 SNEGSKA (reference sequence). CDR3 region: CSPGSNNEQFF. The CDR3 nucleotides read TGCAGCCCCGGGTCCAACAATGAGCAGTTCTTC.

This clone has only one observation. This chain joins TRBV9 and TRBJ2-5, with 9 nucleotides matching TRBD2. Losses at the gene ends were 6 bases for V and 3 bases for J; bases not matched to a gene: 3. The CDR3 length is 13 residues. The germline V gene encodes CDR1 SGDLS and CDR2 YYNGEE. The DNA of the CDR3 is TGTGCCAGCAAGCCTAGCGGGGAAGAGACCCAGTACTTC. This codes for CASKPSGEETQYF. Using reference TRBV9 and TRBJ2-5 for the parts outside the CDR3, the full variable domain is DSGVTQTPKHLITATGQRVTLRCSPRSGDLSVYWYQQSLDQGLQFLIQYYNGEERAKGNILERFSAQQFPDLHSELNLSSLELGDSALYFCASKPSGEETQYFGPGTRLLVL.

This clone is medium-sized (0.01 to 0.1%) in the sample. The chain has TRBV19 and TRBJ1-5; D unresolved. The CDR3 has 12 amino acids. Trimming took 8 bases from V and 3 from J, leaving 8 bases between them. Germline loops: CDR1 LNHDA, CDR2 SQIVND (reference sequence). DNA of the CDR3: TGTGCCAGTCGGGTTACCAATCAGCCCCAGCATTTT. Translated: CASRVTNQPQHF.

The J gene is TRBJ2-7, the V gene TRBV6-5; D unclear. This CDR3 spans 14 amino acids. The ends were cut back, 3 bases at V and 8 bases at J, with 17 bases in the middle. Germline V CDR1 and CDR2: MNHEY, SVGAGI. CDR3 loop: CASSYGQTVTKQYF. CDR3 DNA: TGTGCCAGCAGTTATGGTCAGACTGTTACGAAGCAGTACTTC.

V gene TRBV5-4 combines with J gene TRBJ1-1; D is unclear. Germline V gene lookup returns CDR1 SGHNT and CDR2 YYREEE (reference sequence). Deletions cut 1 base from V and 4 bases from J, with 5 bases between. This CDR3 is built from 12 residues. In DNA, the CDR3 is TGTGCCAGCAGCTTGCCCGGCACTGAAGCTTTCTTT. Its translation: CASSLPGTEAFF.

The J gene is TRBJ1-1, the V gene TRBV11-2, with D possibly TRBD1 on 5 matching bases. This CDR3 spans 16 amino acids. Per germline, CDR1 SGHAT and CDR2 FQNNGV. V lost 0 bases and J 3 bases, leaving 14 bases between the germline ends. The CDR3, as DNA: TGTGCCAGCAGCTTAGATGGGGGGTTACGGGACACTGAAGCTTTCTTT. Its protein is CASSLDGGLRDTEAFF.

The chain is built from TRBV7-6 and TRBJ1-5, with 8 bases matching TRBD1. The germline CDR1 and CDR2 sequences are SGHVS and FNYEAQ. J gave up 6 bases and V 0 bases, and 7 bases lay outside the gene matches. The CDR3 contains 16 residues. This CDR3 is CASSLALGQGAQPQHF. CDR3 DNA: TGTGCCAGCAGCTTAGCTTTGGGGCAGGGGGCTCAGCCCCAGCATTTT.

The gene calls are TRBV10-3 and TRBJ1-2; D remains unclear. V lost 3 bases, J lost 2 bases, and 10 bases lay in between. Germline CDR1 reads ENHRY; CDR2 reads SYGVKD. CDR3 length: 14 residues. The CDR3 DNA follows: TGTGCCATCAGTGAATCATCAGGCAACTATGGCTACACCTTC. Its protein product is CAISESSGNYGYTF.

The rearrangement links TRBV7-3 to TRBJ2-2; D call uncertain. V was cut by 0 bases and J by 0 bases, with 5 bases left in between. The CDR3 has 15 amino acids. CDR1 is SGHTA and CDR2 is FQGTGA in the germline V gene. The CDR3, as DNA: TGTGCCAGCAGCTTAACCCACTCGAACACCGGGGAGCTGTTTTTT. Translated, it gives CASSLTHSNTGELFF.

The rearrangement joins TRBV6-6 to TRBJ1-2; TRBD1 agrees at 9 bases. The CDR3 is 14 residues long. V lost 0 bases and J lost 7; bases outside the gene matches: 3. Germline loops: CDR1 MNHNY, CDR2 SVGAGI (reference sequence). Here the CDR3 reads CASSYSDRGSGYTF. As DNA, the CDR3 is TGTGCCAGCAGTTACTCCGACAGGGGGTCTGGCTACACCTTC.